The text below deals with one TCR beta chain. This specimen comes from a study of blood T cell repertoires in COVID-19. TCRdb's copy holds only in-frame clones and misses some; the assay was immunoSEQ multiplex PCR. The sample records about 140,000 clones, less than 90% being singletons. This CDR3 has 14 amino acids. V was clipped by 0 bases and J by 8 bases, with 12 bases between them. Germline V lookup: CDR1 SGHRS, CDR2 YFSETQ. The genes are TRBV5-1 and TRBJ2-1; D ambiguous. The source is a man aged 35-49 years with acute COVID-19. Input material: PBMCs or T cells enriched from blood (not recorded which). CDR3 loop: CASSLGVVEDEQFF. The CDR3 DNA is TGCGCCAGCAGCTTGGGGGTTGTCGAGGATGAGCAGTTCTTC. Supplemented by reference TRBV5-1 and TRBJ2-1, the full variable domain reads KAGVTQTPRYLIKTRGQQVTLSCSPISGHRSVSWYQQTPGQGLQFLFEYFSETQRNKGNFPGRFSGRQFSNSRSEMNVSTLELGDSALYLCASSLGVVEDEQFFGPGTRLTVL.